The present T cell receptor beta chain was sequenced within a study of STAT5B mutations in CD4+ large granular lymphocyte leukemia. Sequencing was performed with immunoSEQ multiplex PCR; in TCRdb, only in-frame clones are kept and a portion is missing. The table shows roughly 40,000 clones, with around 86% occurring only once. On this clone itself: The antigen is undetermined.

Study-wide results and limits: 8/27 top patient clones versus 2/35 control clones were TRBV06-family.

V lost 7 bases and J lost 5, with 8 bases in between. The CDR3 contains 12 residues. CDR1 is SNHLY and CDR2 is FYNNEI in the germline V gene. Sequenced input: CD4+ T cells from blood buffy coats. The chain is built from TRBV2 and TRBJ2-2; D possibly corresponds to TRBD2 (6 bases). The receptor was derived from a human donor in good health. Written as DNA, the CDR3 is TGTGCCAGCAAGGAGGGGACCGGGGAGCTGTTTTTT. Protein sequence: CASKEGTGELFF.